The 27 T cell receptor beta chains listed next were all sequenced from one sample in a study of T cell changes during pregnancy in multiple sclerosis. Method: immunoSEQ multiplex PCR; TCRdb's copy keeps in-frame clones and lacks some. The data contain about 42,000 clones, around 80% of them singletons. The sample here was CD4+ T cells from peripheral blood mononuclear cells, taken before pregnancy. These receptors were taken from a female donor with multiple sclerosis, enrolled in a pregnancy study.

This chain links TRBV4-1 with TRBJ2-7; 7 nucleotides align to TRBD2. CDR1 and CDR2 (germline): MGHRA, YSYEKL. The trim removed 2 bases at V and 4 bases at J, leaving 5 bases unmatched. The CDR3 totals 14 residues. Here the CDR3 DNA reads TGCGCCAGCAGCCAATCCACTAGCGAGTACGAGCAGTACTTC. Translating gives CASSQSTSEYEQYF.

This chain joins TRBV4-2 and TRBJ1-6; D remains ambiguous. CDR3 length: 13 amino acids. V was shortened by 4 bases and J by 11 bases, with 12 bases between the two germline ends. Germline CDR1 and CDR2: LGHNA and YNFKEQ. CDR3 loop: CASSPTPEAPLHF. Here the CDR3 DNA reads TGTGCCAGCAGCCCAACCCCGGAGGCACCCCTCCACTTT.

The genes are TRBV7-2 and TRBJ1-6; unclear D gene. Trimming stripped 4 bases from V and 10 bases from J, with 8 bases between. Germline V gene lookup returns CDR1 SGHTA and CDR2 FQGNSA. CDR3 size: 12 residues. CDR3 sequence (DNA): TGTGCCAGCAGCTCGTTTGGCTCACCCCTCCACTTT. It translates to CASSSFGSPLHF.

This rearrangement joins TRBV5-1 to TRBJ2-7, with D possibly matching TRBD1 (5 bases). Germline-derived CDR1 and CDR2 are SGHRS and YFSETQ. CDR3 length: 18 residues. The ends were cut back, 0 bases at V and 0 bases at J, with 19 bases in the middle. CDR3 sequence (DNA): TGCGCCAGCAGCTTGGCCTCTCTCTATACAGGACCCTCCTACGAGCAGTACTTC. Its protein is CASSLASLYTGPSYEQYF.

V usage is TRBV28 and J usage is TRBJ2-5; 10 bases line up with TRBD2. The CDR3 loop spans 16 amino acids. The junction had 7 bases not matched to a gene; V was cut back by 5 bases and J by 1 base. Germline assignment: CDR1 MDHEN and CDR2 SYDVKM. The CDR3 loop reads CASSRRLAGGQETQYF. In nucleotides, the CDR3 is TGTGCCAGCAGTCGCCGACTAGCGGGCGGCCAAGAGACCCAGTACTTC.

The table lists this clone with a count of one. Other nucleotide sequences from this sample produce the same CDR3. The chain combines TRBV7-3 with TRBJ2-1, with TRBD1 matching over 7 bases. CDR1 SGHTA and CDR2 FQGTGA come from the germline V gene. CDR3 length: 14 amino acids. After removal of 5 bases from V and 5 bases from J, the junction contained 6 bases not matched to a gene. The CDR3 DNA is TGTGCCAGCAGCCCTACGACAGGGAACAATGAGCAGTTCTTC. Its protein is CASSPTTGNNEQFF.

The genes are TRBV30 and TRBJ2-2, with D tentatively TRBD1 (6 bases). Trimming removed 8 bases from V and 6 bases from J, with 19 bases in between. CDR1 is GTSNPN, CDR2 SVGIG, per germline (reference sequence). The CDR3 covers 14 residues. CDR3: CAGSRDTPAGELFF. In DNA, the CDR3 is TGTGCCGGAAGCCGGGACACACCCGCCGGGGAGCTGTTTTTT.

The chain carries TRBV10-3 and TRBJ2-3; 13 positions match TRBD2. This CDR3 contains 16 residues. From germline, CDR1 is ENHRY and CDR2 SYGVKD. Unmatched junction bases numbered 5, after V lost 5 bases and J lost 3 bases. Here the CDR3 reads CAISLTSGRWTDTQYF. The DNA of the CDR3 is TGTGCCATCAGTCTGACTAGCGGGAGGTGGACAGATACGCAGTATTTT.

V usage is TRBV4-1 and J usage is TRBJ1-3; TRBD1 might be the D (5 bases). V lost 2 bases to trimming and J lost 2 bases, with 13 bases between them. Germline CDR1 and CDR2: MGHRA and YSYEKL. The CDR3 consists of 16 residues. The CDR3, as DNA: TGCGCCAGCAGCCAACCGGTTTCCAGGGCTGGAAACACCATATATTTT. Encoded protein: CASSQPVSRAGNTIYF.

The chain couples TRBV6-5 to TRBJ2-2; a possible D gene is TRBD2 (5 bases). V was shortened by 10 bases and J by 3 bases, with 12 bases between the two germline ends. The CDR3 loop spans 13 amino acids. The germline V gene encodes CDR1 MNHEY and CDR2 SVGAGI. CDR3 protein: CAIFGVHTGELFF. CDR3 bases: TGTGCCATCTTCGGGGTCCACACCGGGGAGCTGTTTTTT.

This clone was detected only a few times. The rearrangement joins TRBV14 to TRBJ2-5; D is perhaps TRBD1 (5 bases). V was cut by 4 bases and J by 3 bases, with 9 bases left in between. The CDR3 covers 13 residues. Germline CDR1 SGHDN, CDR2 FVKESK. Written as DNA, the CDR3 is TGTGCCAGCAGCCCCAGGGTCAAAGAGACCCAGTACTTC. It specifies CASSPRVKETQYF.

CDR3 in amino acids: CASLAGPSTDTQYF. CDR3 sequence (DNA): TGTGCCAGTTTAGCGGGTCCTAGCACAGATACGCAGTATTTT. The chain carries TRBV6-1 and TRBJ2-3, with 7 bases aligning to TRBD2. Losses at the gene ends were 9 bases for V and 0 bases for J; bases not matched to a gene: 6. The CDR3 runs to 14 residues. CDR1 MNHNS and CDR2 SASEGT come from the germline V gene.

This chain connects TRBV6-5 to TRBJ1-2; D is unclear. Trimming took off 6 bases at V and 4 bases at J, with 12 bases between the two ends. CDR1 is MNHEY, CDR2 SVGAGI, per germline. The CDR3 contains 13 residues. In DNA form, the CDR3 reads TGTGCCAGCAGCCCCGGGTATCCCTATGGCTACACCTTC. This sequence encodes CASSPGYPYGYTF.

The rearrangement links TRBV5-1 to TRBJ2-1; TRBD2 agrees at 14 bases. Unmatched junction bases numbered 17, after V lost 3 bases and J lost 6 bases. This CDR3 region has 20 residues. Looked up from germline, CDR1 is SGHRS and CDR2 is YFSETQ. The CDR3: CASSWLPGLAGVVTTNEQFF. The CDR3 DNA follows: TGCGCCAGCAGCTGGCTTCCGGGACTAGCGGGAGTAGTGACTACCAATGAGCAGTTCTTC.

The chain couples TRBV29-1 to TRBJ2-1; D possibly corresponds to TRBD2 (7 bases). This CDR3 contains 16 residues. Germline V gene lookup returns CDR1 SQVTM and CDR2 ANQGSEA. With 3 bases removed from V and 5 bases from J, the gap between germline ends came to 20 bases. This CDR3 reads CSVDRGAGNRNNEQFF. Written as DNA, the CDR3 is TGCAGCGTTGACCGGGGGGCCGGAAACCGCAACAATGAGCAGTTCTTC.

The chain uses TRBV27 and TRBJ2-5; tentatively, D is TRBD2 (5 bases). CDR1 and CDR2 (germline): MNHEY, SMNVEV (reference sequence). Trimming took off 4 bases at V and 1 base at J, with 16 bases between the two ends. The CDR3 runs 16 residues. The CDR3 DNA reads TGTGCCAGCAGTTCATGGTCGAGCGGAGCCCAAGAGACCCAGTACTTC. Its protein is CASSSWSSGAQETQYF.

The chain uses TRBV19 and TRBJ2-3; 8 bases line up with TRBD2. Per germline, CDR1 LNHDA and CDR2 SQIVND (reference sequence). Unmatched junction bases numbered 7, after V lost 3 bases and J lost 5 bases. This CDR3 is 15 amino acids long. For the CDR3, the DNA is TGTGCCAGTAGTATTGCCGGGGGGGCCAAAGATACGCAGTATTTT. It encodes CASSIAGGAKDTQYF.

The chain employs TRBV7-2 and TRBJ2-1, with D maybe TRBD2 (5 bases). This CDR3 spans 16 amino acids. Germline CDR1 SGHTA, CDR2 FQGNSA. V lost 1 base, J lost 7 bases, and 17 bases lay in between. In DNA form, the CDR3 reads TGTGCCAGCAGCTTAGAGTTCCAGCGGAGCAGAAATGAGCAGTTCTTC. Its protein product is CASSLEFQRSRNEQFF.

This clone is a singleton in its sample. CDR3 in DNA: TGTGCCACCAGCAGAGAATATTATCATGGCTACACCTTC. Residues: CATSREYYHGYTF. V and J are TRBV15 and TRBJ1-2; D gene ambiguous. Germline V gene data show CDR1 as LNHNV and CDR2 as YYDKDF (reference sequence). Between the trimmed V and J ends, which lost 0 bases and 6 bases, there was a span of 8 bases. The CDR3 runs 13 residues.

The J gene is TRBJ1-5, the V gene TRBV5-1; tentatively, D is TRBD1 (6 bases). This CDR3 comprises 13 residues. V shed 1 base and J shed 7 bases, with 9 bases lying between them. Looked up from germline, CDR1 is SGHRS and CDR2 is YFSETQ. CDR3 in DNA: TGCGCCAGCAGCTTGTCAGGGGACCAGCCCCAGCATTTT. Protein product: CASSLSGDQPQHF.

The CDR3 DNA follows: TGTGCCAGCAGCCCCCGTGTCTTGGAGACCCAGTACTTC. As protein: CASSPRVLETQYF. J is TRBJ2-5 and V is TRBV7-8; the D is unclear. Germline values: CDR1 SGHVS, CDR2 FQNEAQ. The CDR3 has 13 amino acids. Trimming stripped 5 bases from V and 5 bases from J, with 12 bases between.

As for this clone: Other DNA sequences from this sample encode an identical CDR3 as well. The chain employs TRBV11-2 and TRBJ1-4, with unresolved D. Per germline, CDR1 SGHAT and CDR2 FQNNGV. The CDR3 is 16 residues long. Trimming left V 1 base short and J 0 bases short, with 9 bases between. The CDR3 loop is CASSLGVGATNEKLFF. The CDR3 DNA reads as TGTGCCAGCAGCTTAGGAGTCGGTGCAACTAATGAAAAACTGTTTTTT.

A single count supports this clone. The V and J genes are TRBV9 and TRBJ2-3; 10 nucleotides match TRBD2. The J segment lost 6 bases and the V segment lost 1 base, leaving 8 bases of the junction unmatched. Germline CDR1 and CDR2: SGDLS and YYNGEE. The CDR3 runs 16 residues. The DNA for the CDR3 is TGTGCCAGCAGCGTACGGAGCGGGGGGGCCGGTGATACGCAGTATTTT. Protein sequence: CASSVRSGGAGDTQYF.

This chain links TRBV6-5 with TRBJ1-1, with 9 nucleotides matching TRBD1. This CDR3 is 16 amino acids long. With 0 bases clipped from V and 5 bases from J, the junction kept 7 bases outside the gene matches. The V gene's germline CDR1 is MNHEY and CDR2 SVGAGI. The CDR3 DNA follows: TGTGCCAGCAGTTACTCGGGGGACAGGGTTGGGACTGAAGCTTTCTTT. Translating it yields CASSYSGDRVGTEAFF.

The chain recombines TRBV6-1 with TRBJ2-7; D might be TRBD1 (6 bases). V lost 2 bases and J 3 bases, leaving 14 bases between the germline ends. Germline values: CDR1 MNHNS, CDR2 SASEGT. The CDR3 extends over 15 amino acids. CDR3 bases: TGTGCCAGCAGTGAACGAAGTGAAGGGGGCTACGAGCAGTACTTC. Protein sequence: CASSERSEGGYEQYF.

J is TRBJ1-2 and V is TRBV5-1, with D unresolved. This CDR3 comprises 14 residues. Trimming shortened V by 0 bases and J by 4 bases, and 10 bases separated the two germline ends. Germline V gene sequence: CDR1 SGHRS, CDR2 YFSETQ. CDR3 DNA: TGCGCCAGCAGCTTGGACAGTGAACTCTATGGCTACACCTTC. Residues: CASSLDSELYGYTF.

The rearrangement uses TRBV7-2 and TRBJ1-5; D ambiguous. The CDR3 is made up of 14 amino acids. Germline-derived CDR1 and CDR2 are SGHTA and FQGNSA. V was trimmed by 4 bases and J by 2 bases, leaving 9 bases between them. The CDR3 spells CASSSPRGNQPQHF. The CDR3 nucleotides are TGTGCCAGCAGCTCCCCGAGGGGCAATCAGCCCCAGCATTTT.